The 13 T cell receptor beta chains presented below share a single source sample, sequenced in a study of CD8 T cells in ankylosing spondylitis. Study observations and caveats: Seemingly distinctive of ankylosing spondylitis blood was a TCR beta motif formed by eight highly homologous variants.

TCRdb reanalysed the 5' RACE reads using MiXCR and keeps one entry per CDR3 protein. The sample contains fewer than 550,000 distinct CDR3 sequences, approximately 5% of which appear only once. For these TCRs, the target antigens are not known. Input material: blood, either unsorted or a sorted T cell fraction (not recorded which). All receptors come from a male donor with ankylosing spondylitis.

The chain employs TRBV5-1 and TRBJ2-1; 12 bases align to TRBD2. From germline, CDR1 is SGHRS and CDR2 YFSETQ. V lost 2 bases and J lost 0; bases outside the gene matches: 12. The CDR3 runs to 20 residues. In nucleotides, the CDR3 is TGCGCCAGCAGCTTCCGACCACTAGCGGGAGGACAAAGCTCCTACAATGAGCAGTTCTTC. This sequence encodes CASSFRPLAGGQSSYNEQFF.

This clonotype was detected a few times. The J gene is TRBJ2-7, the V gene TRBV28; D may be TRBD1 or TRBD2 (5 bases each). Trimming shortened V by 3 bases and J by 1 base, and 16 bases separated the two germline ends. In germline, CDR1 is MDHEN, CDR2 SYDVKM. The CDR3 covers 16 residues. CDR3 residues: CASSFGVWGKSYEQYF. The CDR3 DNA is TGTGCCAGCAGTTTCGGCGTTTGGGGGAAGTCCTACGAGCAGTACTTC. Based on the CDR3 plus reference TRBV28 and TRBJ2-7, the full variable domain is DVKVTQSSRYLVKRTGEKVFLECVQDMDHENMFWYRQDPGLGLRLIYFSYDVKMKEKGDIPEGYSVSREKKERFSLILESASTNQTSMYLCASSFGVWGKSYEQYFGPGTRLTVT.

The rearrangement links TRBV6-1 to TRBJ2-2; tentative D call: TRBD1 (6 bases). CDR1 is MNHNS and CDR2 is SASEGT in the germline V gene. The CDR3 length is 14 residues. Trimming shortened V by 3 bases and J by 3 bases, and 8 bases separated the two germline ends. CDR3 residues: CASSDKGDTGELFF. CDR3 DNA: TGTGCCAGCAGTGACAAGGGGGACACCGGGGAGCTGTTTTTT.

In this sample, this clonotype turned up once. The chain joins TRBV20-1 to TRBJ2-3; tentatively, D is TRBD2 (6 bases). Germline V gene sequence: CDR1 DFQATT, CDR2 SNEGSKA (reference sequence). The CDR3 covers 16 residues. V was shortened by 2 bases and J by 4 bases, with 19 bases between the two germline ends. The CDR3, as DNA: TGCAGTGCTAGAAGACATAGCGGAACTGAATCAGATACGCAGTATTTT. Translated: CSARRHSGTESDTQYF.

This clonotype was found many times. The chain couples TRBV20-1 to TRBJ1-5, with TRBD1 as a possible D gene (5 bases). The germline V gene has CDR1 DFQATT and CDR2 SNEGSKA (reference sequence). This CDR3 region has 12 residues. For the CDR3, the DNA is TGCAGATGCGGGACCCCCAATCAGCCCCAGCATTTT. It codes for CRCGTPNQPQHF.

This clonotype has at least ten counts. The rearrangement links TRBV5-1 to TRBJ2-3, with 11 positions matching TRBD2. The V and J ends lost 4 bases and 2 bases, in that order; junction bases with no gene match: 6. The CDR3 totals 16 residues. Germline loops: CDR1 SGHRS, CDR2 YFSETQ. The CDR3 DNA reads TGCGCCAGCAGCCTAGGGACTAGCGGATACACAGATACGCAGTATTTT. It yields the protein CASSLGTSGYTDTQYF.

This chain links TRBV28 with TRBJ2-5, with unresolved D. Germline values: CDR1 MDHEN, CDR2 SYDVKM. Trimming removed 3 bases from V and 1 base from J, with 9 bases in between. The CDR3 loop spans 14 amino acids. For the CDR3, the DNA is TGTGCCAGCAGTTTTAGGCCAGCCCAAGAGACCCAGTACTTC. Its protein product is CASSFRPAQETQYF.

The J gene is TRBJ2-7, the V gene TRBV19; 10 nucleotides agree with TRBD1. The CDR3 contains 14 residues. Germline trimming cut 6 bases from V and 3 bases from J; bases unmatched to any gene: 5. The germline gives CDR1 LNHDA, CDR2 SQIVND (reference sequence). This chain's CDR3 is CASRRGQGLYEQYF. The CDR3 region has the DNA TGTGCCAGTAGAAGGGGACAGGGGCTCTACGAGCAGTACTTC.

At least ten counts were recorded for this clonotype. J is TRBJ1-6 and V is TRBV6-1; D uncertain. Germline V gene lookup returns CDR1 MNHNS and CDR2 SASEGT. The CDR3 spans 15 residues. Trimming left V 7 bases short and J 3 bases short, with 13 bases between. Here the CDR3 reads CASTMDRRYNSPLHF. For the CDR3, the DNA is TGTGCCAGCACCATGGACCGTCGCTATAATTCACCCCTCCACTTT.

This clonotype was found many times. The J gene is TRBJ1-2, the V gene TRBV5-1; D is possibly TRBD1 (6 bases). There are 14 residues in the CDR3. Trimming took off 0 bases at V and 4 bases at J, with 10 bases between the two ends. Germline V lookup: CDR1 SGHRS, CDR2 YFSETQ. CDR3 sequence: CASSLAGRGYGYTF. For the CDR3, the DNA is TGCGCCAGCAGCTTGGCCGGCAGGGGCTATGGCTACACCTTC. Using reference TRBV5-1 and TRBJ1-2 for the parts outside the CDR3, the full variable domain is KAGVTQTPRYLIKTRGQQVTLSCSPISGHRSVSWYQQTPGQGLQFLFEYFSETQRNKGNFPGRFSGRQFSNSRSEMNVSTLELGDSALYLCASSLAGRGYGYTFGSGTRLTVV.

This clonotype came up a few times. J is TRBJ2-7 and V is TRBV20-1; 8 nucleotides agree with TRBD1. This CDR3 is built from 14 residues. Germline lookup yields CDR1 DFQATT and CDR2 SNEGSKA (reference sequence). With 2 bases clipped from V and 4 bases from J, the junction kept 7 bases outside the gene matches. The CDR3: CSARSQGAGYEQYF. For the CDR3, the DNA is TGCAGTGCTAGAAGTCAGGGGGCGGGTTACGAGCAGTACTTC.

This clonotype appeared many times. This rearrangement joins TRBV12-3 or TRBV12-4 to TRBJ2-5; D may match TRBD1 or TRBD2 (5 bases each). This CDR3 is 14 amino acids long. Trimming removed 3 bases at V and 4 bases at J, with 12 bases between. The CDR3 here is CASSLWGGGETQYF. The CDR3 DNA follows: TGTGCCAGCAGTTTGTGGGGTGGGGGAGAGACCCAGTACTTC.

This clonotype was counted at least ten times. The chain uses TRBV5-1 and TRBJ2-2; weak D call: TRBD1 (7 bases). The CDR3 covers 14 residues. Trimming shortened V by 4 bases and J by 5 bases, and 12 bases separated the two germline ends. CDR1 and CDR2 from the germline V gene are SGHRS and YFSETQ. CDR3 protein: CASSPTGRTGELFF. The CDR3 DNA sequence: TGCGCCAGCAGCCCGACAGGGAGGACCGGGGAGCTGTTTTTT.